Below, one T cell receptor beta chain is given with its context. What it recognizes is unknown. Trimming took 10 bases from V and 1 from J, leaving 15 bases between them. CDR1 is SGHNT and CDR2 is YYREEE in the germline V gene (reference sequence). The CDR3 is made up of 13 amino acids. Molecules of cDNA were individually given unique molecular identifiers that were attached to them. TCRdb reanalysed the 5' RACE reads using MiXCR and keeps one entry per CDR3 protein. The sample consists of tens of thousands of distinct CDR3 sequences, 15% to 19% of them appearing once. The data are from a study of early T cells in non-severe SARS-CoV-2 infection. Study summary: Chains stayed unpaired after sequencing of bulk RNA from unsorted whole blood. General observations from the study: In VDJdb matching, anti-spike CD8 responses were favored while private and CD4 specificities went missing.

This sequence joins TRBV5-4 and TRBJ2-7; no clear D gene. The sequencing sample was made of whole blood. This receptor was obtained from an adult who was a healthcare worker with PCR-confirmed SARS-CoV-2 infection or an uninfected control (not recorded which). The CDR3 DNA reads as TGTGCCTATGCCATGATTGATTCCTACGAGCAGTACTTC. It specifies CAYAMIDSYEQYF.